The clone carrying this T cell receptor beta chain was observed a few times. This specimen belongs to a study of tumor-infiltrating lymphocytes in primary liver carcinoma. CDR1 is MNHNY and CDR2 is SVGAGI in the germline V gene (reference sequence). The CDR3 extends over 13 amino acids. V was shortened by 6 bases and J by 6 bases, with 13 bases between the two germline ends. Joint extraction of RNA and DNA used roughly 20-33 mg of bulk tissue that was unsorted. Primary liver carcinomas in the patients were surgically resected. With a constant-region primer, TCR beta cDNA was made from around 520 ng of total RNA. Sequencing libraries for TCR beta derived from three nested multiplex PCR rounds that used slightly modified ARM-PCR. A C-beta reverse primer was combined with TRBV1-TRBV30 forward primers in the first two PCR rounds, and each round had around 11 cycles. TCRdb processed the multiplex PCR reads anew with MiXCR; each CDR3 protein has one entry. The table shows 95,000 to 150,000 distinct CDR3 sequences, with 60% to 70% occurring only once.

Input material: liver tumor tissue from sampling region 1. Noted subset: tumor region T1, superior pole. The rearrangement uses TRBV6-6 and TRBJ2-3; D ambiguous. The TCR sequence derives from a woman aged 55-70 years with primary liver carcinoma and hepatitis B virus infection. The CDR3 DNA sequence: TGTGCCAGCAGCCTAGTTGCGGCGGATACGCAGTATTTT. This gives the protein CASSLVAADTQYF.